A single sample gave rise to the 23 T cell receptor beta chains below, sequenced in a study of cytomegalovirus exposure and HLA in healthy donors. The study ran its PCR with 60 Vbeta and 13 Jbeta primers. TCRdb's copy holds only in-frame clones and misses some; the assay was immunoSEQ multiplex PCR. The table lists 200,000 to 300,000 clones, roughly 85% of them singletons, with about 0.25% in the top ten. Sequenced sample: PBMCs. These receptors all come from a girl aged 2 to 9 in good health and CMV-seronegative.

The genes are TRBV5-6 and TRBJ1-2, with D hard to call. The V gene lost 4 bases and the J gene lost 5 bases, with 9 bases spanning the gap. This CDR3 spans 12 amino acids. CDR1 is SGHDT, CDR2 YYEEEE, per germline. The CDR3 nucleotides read TGTGCCAGCAGCCCCGGAGAGTATGGCTACACCTTC. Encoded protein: CASSPGEYGYTF. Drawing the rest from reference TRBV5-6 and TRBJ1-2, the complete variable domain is DAGVTQSPTHLIKTRGQQVTLRCSPKSGHDTVSWYQQALGQGPQFIFQYYEEEERQRGNFPDRFSGHQFPNYSSELNVNALLLGDSALYLCASSPGEYGYTFGSGTRLTVV.

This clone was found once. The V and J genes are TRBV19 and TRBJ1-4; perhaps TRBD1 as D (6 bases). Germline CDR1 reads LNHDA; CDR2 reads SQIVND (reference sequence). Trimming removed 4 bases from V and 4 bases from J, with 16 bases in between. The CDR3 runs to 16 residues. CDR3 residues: CASSTLRGRGNEKLFF. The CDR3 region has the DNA TGTGCCAGTAGTACTCTCAGGGGCCGCGGTAATGAAAAACTGTTTTTT.

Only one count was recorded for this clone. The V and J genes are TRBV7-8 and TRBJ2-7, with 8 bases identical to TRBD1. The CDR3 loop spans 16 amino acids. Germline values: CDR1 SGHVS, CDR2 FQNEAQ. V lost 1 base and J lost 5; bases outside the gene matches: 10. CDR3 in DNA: TGTGCCAGCAGCTTAGGGTTATGGCCAGGGGGCGACGAGCAGTACTTC. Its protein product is CASSLGLWPGGDEQYF.

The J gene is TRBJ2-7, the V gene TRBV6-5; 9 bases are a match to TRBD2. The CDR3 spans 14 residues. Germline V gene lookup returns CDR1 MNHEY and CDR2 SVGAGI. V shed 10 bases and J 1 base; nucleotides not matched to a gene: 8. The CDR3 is CATTGREGSYEQYF. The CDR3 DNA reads TGTGCCACCACAGGGCGGGAGGGATCCTACGAGCAGTACTTC.

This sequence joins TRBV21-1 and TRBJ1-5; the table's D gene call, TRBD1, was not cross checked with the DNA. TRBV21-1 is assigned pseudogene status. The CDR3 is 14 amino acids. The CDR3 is CASIRQGSNQPQHF. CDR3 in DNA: TGTGCCAGCATTCGACAGGGAAGCAATCAGCCCCAGCATTTT.

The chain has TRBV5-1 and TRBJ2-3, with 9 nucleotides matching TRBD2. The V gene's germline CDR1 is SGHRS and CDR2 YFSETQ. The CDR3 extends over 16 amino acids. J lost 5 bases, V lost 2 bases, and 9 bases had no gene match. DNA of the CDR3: TGCGCCAGCAGCTTAGGTAGCGGGAGCTCTGGAGATACGCAGTATTTT. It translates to CASSLGSGSSGDTQYF.

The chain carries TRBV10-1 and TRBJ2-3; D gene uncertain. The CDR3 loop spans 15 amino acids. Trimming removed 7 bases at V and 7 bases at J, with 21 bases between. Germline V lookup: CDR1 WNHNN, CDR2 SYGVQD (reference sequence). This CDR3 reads CASNPRRCPVHTQYF. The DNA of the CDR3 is TGCGCCAGCAATCCCAGGCGATGCCCCGTTCATACGCAGTATTTT.

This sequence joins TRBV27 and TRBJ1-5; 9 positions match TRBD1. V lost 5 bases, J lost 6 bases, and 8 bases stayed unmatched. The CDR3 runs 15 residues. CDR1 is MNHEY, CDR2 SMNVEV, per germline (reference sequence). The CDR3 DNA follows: TGTGCCAGCAGTATGGACAGGGGCGGGAGTCAGCCCCAGCATTTT. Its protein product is CASSMDRGGSQPQHF.

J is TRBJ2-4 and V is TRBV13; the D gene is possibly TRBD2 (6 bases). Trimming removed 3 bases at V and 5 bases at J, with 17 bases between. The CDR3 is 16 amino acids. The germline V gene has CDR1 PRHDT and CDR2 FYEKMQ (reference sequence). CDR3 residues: CASSFRDSGIQNIQYF. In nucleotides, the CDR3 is TGTGCCAGCAGCTTCCGGGACTCTGGAATCCAAAACATTCAGTACTTC. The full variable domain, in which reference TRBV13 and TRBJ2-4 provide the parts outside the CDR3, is AAGVIQSPRHLIKEKRETATLKCYPIPRHDTVYWYQQGPGQDPQFLISFYEKMQSDKGSIPDRFSAQQFSDYHSELNMSSLELGDSALYFCASSFRDSGIQNIQYFGAGTRLSVL.

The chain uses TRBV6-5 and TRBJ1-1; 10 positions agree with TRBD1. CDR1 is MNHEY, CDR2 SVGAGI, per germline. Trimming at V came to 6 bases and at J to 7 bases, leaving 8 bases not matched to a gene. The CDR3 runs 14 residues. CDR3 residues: CASRGDRGRGEAFF. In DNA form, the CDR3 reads TGTGCCAGCAGAGGAGACAGGGGGCGAGGTGAAGCTTTCTTT.

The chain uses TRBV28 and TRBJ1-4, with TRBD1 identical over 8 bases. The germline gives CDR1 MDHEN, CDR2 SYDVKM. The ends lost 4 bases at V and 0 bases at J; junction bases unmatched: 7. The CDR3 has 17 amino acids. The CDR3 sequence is CASSSRGRRATNEKLFF. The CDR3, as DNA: TGTGCCAGCAGTTCCAGGGGGCGAAGGGCAACTAATGAAAAACTGTTTTTT.

The CDR3 DNA reads TGCAGCGTTGAGGAAAGCGGACGCGCCGGCAACACAGATACGCAGTATTTT. This gives the protein CSVEESGRAGNTDTQYF. The V call is TRBV29-1, the J call TRBJ2-3; D might be TRBD2 (5 bases). Looked up from germline, CDR1 is SQVTM and CDR2 is ANQGSEA. Trimming took 3 bases from V and 2 from J, leaving 21 bases between them. The CDR3 length is 17 residues.

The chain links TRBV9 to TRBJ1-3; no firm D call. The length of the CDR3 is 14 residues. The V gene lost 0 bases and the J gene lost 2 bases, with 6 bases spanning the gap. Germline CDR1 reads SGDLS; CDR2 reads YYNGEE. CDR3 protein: CASSVGTAGNTIYF. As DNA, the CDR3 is TGTGCCAGCAGCGTAGGAACGGCTGGAAACACCATATATTTT.

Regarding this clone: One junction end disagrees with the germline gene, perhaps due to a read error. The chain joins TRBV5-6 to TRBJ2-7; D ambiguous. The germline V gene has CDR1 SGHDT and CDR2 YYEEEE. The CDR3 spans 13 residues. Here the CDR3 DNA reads TGTGCCAGCACCTTGGGTCCGAGTATTGAGCAGTACTTC. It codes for CASTLGPSIEQYF.

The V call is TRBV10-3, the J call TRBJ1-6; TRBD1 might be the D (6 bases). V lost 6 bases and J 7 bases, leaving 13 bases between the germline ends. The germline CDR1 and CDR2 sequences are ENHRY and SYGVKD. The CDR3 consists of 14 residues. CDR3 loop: CAIRDDRHNSPLHF. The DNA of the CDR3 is TGTGCCATCAGAGACGACAGGCACAATTCACCCCTCCACTTT.

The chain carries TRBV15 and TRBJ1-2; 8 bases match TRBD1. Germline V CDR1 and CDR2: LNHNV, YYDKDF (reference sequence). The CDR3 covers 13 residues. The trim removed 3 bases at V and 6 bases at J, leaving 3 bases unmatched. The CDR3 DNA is TGTGCCACCAGCAGCCCAGGGGGCAATGGCTACACCTTC. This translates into CATSSPGGNGYTF.

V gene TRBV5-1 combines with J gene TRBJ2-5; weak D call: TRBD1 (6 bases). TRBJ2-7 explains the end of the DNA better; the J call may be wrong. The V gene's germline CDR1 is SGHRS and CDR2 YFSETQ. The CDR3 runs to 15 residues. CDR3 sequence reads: CASSPETGHPYEQYF. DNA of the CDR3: TGCGCCAGCAGCCCGGAGACGGGACACCCCTACGAGCAGTACTTC.

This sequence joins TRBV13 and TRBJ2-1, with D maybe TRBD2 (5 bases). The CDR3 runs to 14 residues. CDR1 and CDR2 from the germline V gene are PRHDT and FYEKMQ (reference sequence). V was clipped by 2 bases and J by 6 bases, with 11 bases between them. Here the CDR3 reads CASSLTRELNEQFF. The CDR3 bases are TGTGCCAGCAGCTTAACCCGGGAACTCAATGAGCAGTTCTTC.

CDR3 residues: CASSGREGREQFF. The CDR3 bases are TGTGCCAGCAGTGGTCGGGAGGGCCGGGAGCAGTTCTTC. The gene calls are TRBV2 and TRBJ2-1; TRBD2 aligns across 8 bases. V trimming: 4 bases; J trimming: 10 bases; junction bases outside the gene matches: 6. Germline V gene lookup returns CDR1 SNHLY and CDR2 FYNNEI. The CDR3 has 13 residues.

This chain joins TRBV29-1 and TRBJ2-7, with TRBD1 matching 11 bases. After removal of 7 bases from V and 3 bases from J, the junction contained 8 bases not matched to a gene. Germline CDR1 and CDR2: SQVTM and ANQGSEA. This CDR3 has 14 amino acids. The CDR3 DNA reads TGCAGCGCCCGCCCCGGGACAGGGGGCTACGAGCAGTACTTC. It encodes CSARPGTGGYEQYF.

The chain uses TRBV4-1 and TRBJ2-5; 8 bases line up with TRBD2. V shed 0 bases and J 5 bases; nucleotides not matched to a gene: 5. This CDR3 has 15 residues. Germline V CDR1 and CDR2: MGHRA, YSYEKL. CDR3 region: CASSQERGGRETQYF. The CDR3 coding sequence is TGCGCCAGCAGCCAAGAACGGGGGGGCCGGGAGACCCAGTACTTC.

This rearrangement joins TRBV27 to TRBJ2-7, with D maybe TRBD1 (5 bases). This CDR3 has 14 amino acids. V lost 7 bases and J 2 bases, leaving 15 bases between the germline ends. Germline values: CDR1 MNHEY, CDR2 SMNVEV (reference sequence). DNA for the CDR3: TGTGCCAGCACCCCTGAGCAGGGCACCTACGAGCAGTACTTC. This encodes CASTPEQGTYEQYF.

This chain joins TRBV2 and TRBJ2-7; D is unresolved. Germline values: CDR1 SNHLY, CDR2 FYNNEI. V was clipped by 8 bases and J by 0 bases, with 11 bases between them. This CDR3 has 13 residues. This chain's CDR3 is CASVRFRSYEQYF. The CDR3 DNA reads TGTGCCAGCGTCCGGTTCCGCTCCTACGAGCAGTACTTC.